Shown below are 16 T cell receptor beta chains from a single sample sequenced in a study of radiotherapy plus CTLA-4 blockade in lung cancer (dated by TCRdb to the late 2010s). The library relied on the immunoSEQ multiplex PCR assay. TCRdb carries this immuneACCESS record with in-frame sequences only. Its versions omit some clonotypes, under half of them owing to an unresolved V gene in the studies checked, with the rest unexplained. This sample gives about 76,000 clones in total; approximately 80% of them show up just once. Jointly, the top ten make up roughly 0.87% of the sample. Sequenced here: peripheral blood, sampled from a patient treated with radiotherapy plus ipilimumab. These receptors came from a human donor with non-small cell lung cancer who had stable disease on radiotherapy plus ipilimumab.

The J gene is TRBJ2-5, the V gene TRBV5-8; D gene ambiguous. Trimming removed 4 bases from V and 1 base from J, with 14 bases in between. From germline, CDR1 is SGHTS and CDR2 YDEGEE. This CDR3 has 15 residues. This CDR3 is CASSQYPSRQETQYF. CDR3 DNA: TGTGCCAGCAGCCAGTATCCCTCCCGCCAAGAGACCCAGTACTTC.

This rearrangement joins TRBV29-1 to TRBJ2-5; no clear D gene. From germline, CDR1 is SQVTM and CDR2 ANQGSEA. V gave up 2 bases and J gave up 4 bases, with 5 bases separating them. The CDR3 loop spans 11 amino acids. CDR3 in DNA: TGCAGCGTTGAAAACGTAGAGACCCAGTACTTC. The encoded protein is CSVENVETQYF. The full variable domain, in which reference TRBV29-1 and TRBJ2-5 provide the parts outside the CDR3, is SAVISQKPSRDICQRGTSLTIQCQVDSQVTMMFWYRQQPGQSLTLIATANQGSEATYESGFVIDKFPISRPNLTFSTLTVSNMSPEDSSIYLCSVENVETQYFGPGTRLLVL.

The chain has TRBV6-4 and TRBJ1-6, with D hard to call. CDR1 and CDR2 (germline): MRHNA, SNTAGT. The CDR3 sequence is 15 residues long. The V and J ends lost 5 bases and 4 bases respectively, with 12 bases between them. For the CDR3, the DNA is TGTGCCAGCAGTAGAGAGGGAGGTTATAATTCACCCCTCCACTTT. Amino acid sequence: CASSREGGYNSPLHF.

This sequence joins TRBV15 and TRBJ1-5; 7 bases align to TRBD1. The CDR3 totals 14 residues. Unmatched junction bases numbered 6, after V lost 5 bases and J lost 5 bases. Per germline, CDR1 LNHNV and CDR2 YYDKDF (reference sequence). The CDR3 sequence: CATSRQGIDQPQHF. In DNA form, the CDR3 reads TGTGCCACCAGCCGACAGGGAATTGATCAGCCCCAGCATTTT.

This clone appeared a few times. V and J are TRBV5-5 and TRBJ2-7; TRBD2 agrees at 11 bases. From germline, CDR1 is SGHKS and CDR2 YYEKEE (reference sequence). There are 18 residues in the CDR3. V trimming: 0 bases; J trimming: 0 bases; junction bases outside the gene matches: 8. CDR3 in amino acids: CASSLGALAGGSSYEQYF. For the CDR3, the DNA is TGTGCCAGCAGCTTGGGTGCCCTAGCGGGGGGATCCTCCTACGAGCAGTACTTC.

The rearrangement links TRBV5-6 to TRBJ2-3; TRBD2 matches 10 bases. The CDR3 spans 17 residues. V shed 7 bases and J 0 bases; nucleotides not matched to a gene: 11. CDR1 is SGHDT, CDR2 YYEEEE, per germline. DNA of the CDR3: TGTGCCAGCCGCACCCTACGGACTAGCGGAAGCACAGATACGCAGTATTTT. Translation gives CASRTLRTSGSTDTQYF.

The table lists this clone with a count of one. The chain links TRBV7-8 to TRBJ2-1, with TRBD1 as a possible D gene (6 bases). The germline CDR1 and CDR2 sequences are SGHVS and FQNEAQ. Trimming stripped 5 bases from V and 7 bases from J, with 15 bases between. The CDR3 loop spans 14 amino acids. CDR3 DNA sequence: TGTGCCAGCAGCAGGGACATCCCAAGGAATGAGCAGTTCTTC. It encodes CASSRDIPRNEQFF.

This clone was counted a few times. This chain connects TRBV7-2 to TRBJ1-1; D ambiguous. The CDR3 spans 15 residues. The V and J ends lost 1 base and 3 bases respectively, with 12 bases between them. The V gene's germline CDR1 is SGHTA and CDR2 FQGNSA. This chain's CDR3 is CASSLDPGTHTEAFF. In nucleotides, the CDR3 is TGTGCCAGCAGCTTAGATCCGGGTACTCACACTGAAGCTTTCTTT.

J is TRBJ2-3 and V is TRBV2, with D uncertain. From germline, CDR1 is SNHLY and CDR2 FYNNEI. CDR3 length equals 15 residues. V lost 4 bases and J 6 bases, leaving 17 bases between the germline ends. The CDR3: CASSAGKGYRDTQYF. The CDR3 DNA follows: TGTGCCAGCAGTGCTGGCAAGGGATATCGCGATACGCAGTATTTT.

The chain's CDR3 is CASSLAGPLYGYTF. CDR3 DNA sequence: TGTGCCAGCAGTTTAGCCGGTCCACTCTATGGCTACACCTTC. This chain uses TRBV28 with TRBJ1-2; no definite D call. The CDR3 consists of 14 residues. Per the germline V gene, CDR1 is MDHEN and CDR2 is SYDVKM. Deletions cut 2 bases from V and 4 bases from J, with 11 bases between.

The V call is TRBV28, the J call TRBJ2-5; D possibly corresponds to TRBD2 (5 bases). Germline V gene lookup returns CDR1 MDHEN and CDR2 SYDVKM. V lost 6 bases and J lost 4, with 15 bases in between. CDR3 length: 14 residues. The CDR3, as DNA: TGTGCCAGCAGCTTCCAACGGGGTTCAGAGACCCAGTACTTC. Translated, it gives CASSFQRGSETQYF.

The V and J genes are TRBV2 and TRBJ2-3; 10 bases match TRBD1. CDR3 length: 16 residues. V lost 5 bases to trimming and J lost 4 bases; unmatched junction nucleotides: 9. Germline CDR1 reads SNHLY; CDR2 reads FYNNEI. This CDR3 is CASSPGRQGAADTQYF. The DNA of the CDR3 is TGTGCCAGCAGTCCAGGGCGACAGGGGGCGGCAGATACGCAGTATTTT.

The V and J genes are TRBV6-5 and TRBJ2-2; a weak D match, TRBD1 (6 bases). V shed 7 bases and J shed 0 bases, with 12 bases lying between them. Germline values: CDR1 MNHEY, CDR2 SVGAGI. There are 15 residues in the CDR3. The CDR3 region is CASTRGPTNTGELFF. The CDR3 DNA follows: TGTGCCAGCACCAGGGGACCGACGAACACCGGGGAGCTGTTTTTT.

This clone has just a few counts. The chain is built from TRBV19 and TRBJ1-3, with unresolved D. CDR3 length: 16 residues. V was trimmed by 5 bases and J by 0 bases, leaving 14 bases between them. Germline V gives CDR1 LNHDA, CDR2 SQIVND (reference sequence). The CDR3 is CASSLREKSSGNTIYF. As DNA, the CDR3 is TGTGCCAGTAGTCTGAGGGAAAAGAGCTCTGGAAACACCATATATTTT.

V is TRBV2 and J is TRBJ2-7; 13 nucleotides align to TRBD2. Per germline, CDR1 SNHLY and CDR2 FYNNEI. This CDR3 has 18 residues. V lost 4 bases to trimming and J lost 3 bases; unmatched junction nucleotides: 12. CDR3: CASSGRTSGSVPRYEQYF. The CDR3 region has the DNA TGTGCCAGCAGTGGTCGGACTAGCGGGAGTGTTCCCCGCTACGAGCAGTACTTC.

This clone came up once. The rearrangement joins TRBV7-8 to TRBJ2-7, with 11 nucleotides matching TRBD2. The CDR3 runs to 16 residues. The junction had 11 bases not matched to a gene; V was cut back by 5 bases and J by 5 bases. Germline V gene lookup returns CDR1 SGHVS and CDR2 FQNEAQ. The CDR3 bases are TGTGCCAGCAGCCCGGGACTAGCGGCCGCCGTAAACGAGCAGTACTTC. Amino acids: CASSPGLAAAVNEQYF. Drawing the rest from reference TRBV7-8 and TRBJ2-7, the complete variable domain is GAGVSQSPRYKVAKRGQDVALRCDPISGHVSLFWYQQALGQGPEFLTYFQNEAQLDKSGLPSDRFFAERPEGSVSTLKIQRTQQEDSAVYLCASSPGLAAAVNEQYFGPGTRLTVT.